Listed below are T cell receptor beta chains from one sample, sequenced in a study of blood T cell repertoires in COVID-19. Method: immunoSEQ multiplex PCR; TCRdb's copy keeps in-frame clones and lacks some. The sample includes around 200,000 clones, 85% to 90% seen only once; the top ten take less than 1.5%. Input material: PBMCs or T cells enriched from blood (not recorded which). These TCRs come from a man under 40 who had recovered from COVID-19. CDR3s include the opening cysteine and the closing phenylalanine or tryptophan. A D gene is named only where the DNA matches it firmly. For some rows the clone size is stated as once, few or many, or as a class when expanded; others skip it.

J,D,size,V,DNA,CDR3
TRBJ2-1,.,.,TRBV12-5,TGTGCTAGTGGTTTGGACAGGGAACCCTCCGATGAGCAGTTCTTC,CASGLDREPSDEQFF
TRBJ2-3,TRBD2,few,TRBV4-2,TGTGCCAGCAGCCAAGAACCGGCTAGCGGTGTAGATACGCAGTATTTT,CASSQEPASGVDTQYF
TRBJ2-3,.,.,TRBV18,TGTGCCAGCTCACCAGTCCTAGCCGGCACAGATACGCAGTATTTT,CASSPVLAGTDTQYF
TRBJ2-1,TRBD2,.,TRBV6-5,TGTGCCAGCAGTCCTACTAGCGGGTCAAATAATGAGCAGTTCTTC,CASSPTSGSNNEQFF
TRBJ1-2,TRBD1,.,TRBV18,TGTGCCAGCTCACCCGGGACAGCGAGCTATGGCTACACCTTC,CASSPGTASYGYTF
TRBJ2-2,TRBD1,.,TRBV7-9,TGTGCCAGCAGCGATCAGGGACAGGGACTCACCGGGGAGCTGTTTTTT,CASSDQGQGLTGELFF
TRBJ2-7,.,.,TRBV9,TGTGCCAGCAGCGGAGACGAGCAGTACTTC,CASSGDEQYF
TRBJ1-2,.,.,TRBV28,TGTGCCAGCAGCGACATTCAGGGTTATTATGGCTACACCTTC,CASSDIQGYYGYTF
TRBJ1-2,.,once,TRBV20-1,TGCAGTGCTAGTCTATTGGGAGATGGCTGGGGCTACACCTTC,CSASLLGDGWGYTF
TRBJ2-2,.,.,TRBV28,TGTGCCAGCAGTGGGGGACAAGACCCCACCGGGGAGCTGTTTTTT,CASSGGQDPTGELFF
TRBJ1-6,.,.,TRBV15,TGTGCCACCAGCAGGAAGGACAGCTCACCCCTCCACTTT,CATSRKDSSPLHF
TRBJ2-6,TRBD2,.,TRBV10-1,TGCGCCAGCAGTGAGTCGACTAGCGGGGGTGGGGCCAACGTCCTGACTTTC,CASSESTSGGGANVLTF
TRBJ1-6,.,.,TRBV2,TGTGCCACTTCGACAGATAATTCACCCCTCCACTTT,CATSTDNSPLHF
TRBJ2-5,TRBD2,.,TRBV11-2,TGTGCCAGCAGCTTATTGGGGACTAGCGGGAACCGGCGAGAGACCCAGTACTTC,CASSLLGTSGNRRETQYF
TRBJ2-3,.,.,TRBV7-9,TGTGCCAGCAGCTTAGTCGGAGATACGCAGTATTTT,CASSLVGDTQYF
TRBJ2-7,.,.,TRBV11-2,TGTGCCAGCAGCTTAGGGAGGACGGATACCTACGAGCAGTACTTC,CASSLGRTDTYEQYF
TRBJ2-7,.,.,TRBV30,TGTGCCTGGAGTCGTATAACAGCTTCCTACGAGCAGTACTTC,CAWSRITASYEQYF
TRBJ2-3,.,.,TRBV3-1/TRBV3-2,TGTGCCAGCAGCCGGGCCACAGATACGCAGTATTTT,CASSRATDTQYF
TRBJ1-1,TRBD1,few,TRBV5-4,TGTGCCAGCAGCCCTTGGGGACAGGGTGAAGCTTTCTTT,CASSPWGQGEAFF